This TCR beta chain derives from a study of T cell responses to AZD1222 COVID-19 vaccine. Study results and caveats: Sampling that yielded the repertoires occurred only after the peak T cell response. White British donors predominated, females outnumbered males, and clonal diversity was possibly underestimated. Among spike-specific TCRs, nearly half reportedly target unmutated variant regions.

Generated by immunoSEQ multiplex PCR, the TCRdb table keeps only in-frame clones and is missing some. Among more than 35,000 clones, 65% to 85% were seen once, and the ten largest hold 45% to 60%. In the case of this clone: Its antigen is unidentified.

The CDR3 is 15 amino acids. Per germline, CDR1 MNHEY and CDR2 SVGAGI. Trimming cost V 4 bases and J 0 bases, with 10 bases left between them. The specimen was peripheral blood, collected on day 0 of AZD1222 vaccination. The TCR was taken from an adult in good health. The J gene is TRBJ2-1, the V gene TRBV6-5; no clear D. The CDR3 DNA follows: TGTGCCAGCAGTTTGAGCTCAAGCTCCTACAATGAGCAGTTCTTC. Its translation is CASSLSSSSYNEQFF.